The table lists the clone carrying this T cell receptor beta chain with a few counts. Its antigen is unidentified. Previously described methods with listed TCR primers produced the bulk TCR libraries. TCRdb passed the PCR reads through MiXCR, listing each CDR3 protein once. The sample has about 54,000 distinct CDR3 sequences, approximately 26% seen once. These data belong to a study of molecular identifiers for immune sequencing clone quantification. Study observations and caveats: Clones that had above 20 RNA copies took up over 99% of effector molecules but under 1% in naive cells.

Deletions cut 7 bases from V and 1 base from J, with 13 bases between. CDR1 is MNHEY and CDR2 is SMNVEV in the germline V gene (reference sequence). This CDR3 contains 14 residues. The TCR comes from a human donor in good health. Some libraries in this study had Jurkat cell RNA spiked in. Sample: naive CD8+ T cells from blood, with Jurkat cell RNA spiked in. Stated subset: FACS-sorted CD8+CD4-CCR7+CD45RA+ naive T cells. The J gene is TRBJ1-2, the V gene TRBV27; tentatively, D is TRBD1 (5 bases). The chain's CDR3 is CASTSTDSNYGYTF. The CDR3 region has the DNA TGTGCCAGCACTTCCACTGACAGTAACTATGGCTACACCTTC.